These 10 T cell receptor beta chains originate from one sample sequenced in a study of a mutant IDH1 vaccine in newly diagnosed glioma. Time point described: baseline, week 1 (first vaccination visit). Documented treatment: pre-vaccination baseline after standard-of-care therapy. Method: immunoSEQ multiplex PCR; TCRdb's copy keeps in-frame clones and lacks some. Found here are 99,000 or so clones, 70% to 90% of them singletons; the top ten hold roughly 0.58%. Sequenced material: PBMCs, taken from a glioma patient treated with radiotherapy, temozolomide or both. These receptors all come from a woman between 50 and 59 years old with glioma.

V and J are TRBV5-6 and TRBJ2-1; 9 bases are shared with TRBD1. This CDR3 comprises 15 residues. Trimming took 4 bases from V and 2 from J; bases not matched to a gene: 4. The V gene's germline CDR1 is SGHDT and CDR2 YYEEEE. The CDR3 here is CASSGGTGTYNEQFF. The CDR3 DNA sequence: TGTGCCAGCAGCGGCGGGACAGGGACCTACAATGAGCAGTTCTTC.

The CDR3 nucleotides are TGTGCCAGCAGCTACGGGACGCTAGTGGACGAGCAGTACTTC. Amino acids: CASSYGTLVDEQYF. The gene calls are TRBV5-6 and TRBJ2-7; D may match TRBD1 or TRBD2 (5 bases each). Germline CDR1 reads SGHDT; CDR2 reads YYEEEE. CDR3 length equals 14 residues. V lost 3 bases to trimming and J lost 5 bases, with 15 bases between them.

This chain connects TRBV28 to TRBJ1-4; 7 bases fit TRBD1. Trimming took 5 bases from V and 3 from J; bases not matched to a gene: 6. CDR3 length: 15 amino acids. Germline loops: CDR1 MDHEN, CDR2 SYDVKM. CDR3: CASSTEGAANEKLFF. The CDR3 nucleotides are TGTGCCAGCAGTACCGAGGGGGCAGCTAATGAAAAACTGTTTTTT.

The V and J genes are TRBV5-1 and TRBJ1-1; D unresolved. The CDR3 sequence is 13 residues long. The V and J ends lost 0 bases and 4 bases respectively, with 7 bases between them. The germline V gene encodes CDR1 SGHRS and CDR2 YFSETQ. CDR3 loop: CASSLGKGTEAFF. In nucleotides, the CDR3 is TGCGCCAGCAGCTTGGGTAAGGGCACTGAAGCTTTCTTT.

This chain joins TRBV29-1 and TRBJ2-1; 7 nucleotides line up with TRBD2. V shed 7 bases, J shed 4 bases, and the junction held 10 bases outside the gene matches. CDR1 and CDR2 (germline): SQVTM, ANQGSEA. This CDR3 comprises 14 residues. CDR3: CSGGSSSGYNEQFF. DNA of the CDR3: TGCAGCGGGGGAAGTTCTAGCGGTTACAATGAGCAGTTCTTC.

The CDR3 here is CASSLGRGGNYGYTF. The CDR3 DNA follows: TGTGCCAGCAGCTTAGGGCGAGGGGGGAACTATGGCTACACCTTC. The chain carries TRBV7-9 and TRBJ1-2, with D possibly TRBD1 on 6 matching bases. The CDR3 is made up of 15 amino acids. V dropped 1 base and J dropped 2 bases, with 11 bases sitting between them. Germline V gene sequence: CDR1 SEHNR, CDR2 FQNEAQ (reference sequence).

The chain is built from TRBV7-8 and TRBJ2-7; 9 bases fit TRBD2. The germline V gene encodes CDR1 SGHVS and CDR2 FQNEAQ. V shed 8 bases, J shed 0 bases, and the junction held 5 bases outside the gene matches. The CDR3 is 14 residues long. CDR3 residues: CASLRREGSYEQYF. Here the CDR3 DNA reads TGTGCCAGCCTTCGGCGGGAGGGCTCCTACGAGCAGTACTTC.

V and J are TRBV2 and TRBJ2-2; the D gene is possibly TRBD1 (6 bases). Germline assignment: CDR1 SNHLY and CDR2 FYNNEI. The CDR3 has 15 amino acids. V gave up 6 bases and J gave up 3 bases, with 14 bases separating them. The CDR3 protein is CASSLRAGDTGELFF. The DNA of the CDR3 is TGTGCCAGCAGCCTCCGGGCAGGGGACACCGGGGAGCTGTTTTTT.

V is TRBV28 and J is TRBJ1-1; possible D gene TRBD1, 6 bases. CDR1 is MDHEN and CDR2 is SYDVKM in the germline V gene. This CDR3 contains 14 residues. Trimming left V 5 bases short and J 5 bases short, with 15 bases between. The CDR3 nucleotides are TGTGCCAGCAGTATACAGGGTTCCCCTACTGAAGCTTTCTTT. Its translation: CASSIQGSPTEAFF. Full variable domain (remainder filled in from reference TRBV28 and TRBJ1-1): DVKVTQSSRYLVKRTGEKVFLECVQDMDHENMFWYRQDPGLGLRLIYFSYDVKMKEKGDIPEGYSVSREKKERFSLILESASTNQTSMYLCASSIQGSPTEAFFGQGTRLTVV.

The CDR3 bases are TGTGCCAGCAGCTTGGGTACTAGCGGGGGTTACAATGAGCAGTTCTTC. It specifies CASSLGTSGGYNEQFF. The chain combines TRBV5-4 with TRBJ2-1; 11 bases fit TRBD2. The V segment lost 0 bases and the J segment 4 bases; nucleotides outside the gene matches: 3. There are 16 residues in the CDR3. CDR1 and CDR2 from the germline V gene are SGHNT and YYREEE (reference sequence).